The 14 T cell receptor beta chains presented below share a single source sample, sequenced in a study of T cells after yellow fever vaccination. TCRdb analysed the 5' RACE reads with MiXCR anew, one entry per CDR3 protein. The sample contains some 320,000 distinct CDR3 sequences, 7.5% to 9% of which appear only once. Specimen: PBMCs, collected on the day of the first yellow fever vaccination. Receptors were obtained from a man aged 18 to 35 who received the YFV17D yellow fever vaccine.

There are a few counts of this clonotype. V and J are TRBV7-3 and TRBJ1-1; D is undetermined. Trimming shortened V by 5 bases and J by 1 base, and 14 bases separated the two germline ends. Germline CDR1 and CDR2: SGHTA and FQGTGA. This CDR3 spans 15 amino acids. The CDR3, as DNA: TGTGCCAGCAGCCCGACAAGTGGTGCGAACACTGAAGCTTTCTTT. Translating it yields CASSPTSGANTEAFF.

There are a few counts of this clonotype. The chain links TRBV20-1 to TRBJ2-5; TRBD2 matches 7 bases. The CDR3 length is 12 residues. CDR1 is DFQATT, CDR2 SNEGSKA, per germline (reference sequence). The V segment lost 3 bases and the J segment 3 bases; nucleotides outside the gene matches: 1. CDR3 DNA: TGCAGTGCTAGTCTAGCGGAAGAGACCCAGTACTTC. Residues: CSASLAEETQYF.

This chain links TRBV10-3 with TRBJ2-1; 7 bases are shared with TRBD1. After removal of 6 bases from V and 8 bases from J, the junction contained 4 bases not matched to a gene. The CDR3 contains 12 residues. Germline V gene lookup returns CDR1 ENHRY and CDR2 SYGVKD. CDR3 nucleotide sequence: TGTGCCATCAGCAACAGGGGCGATGAGCAGTTCTTC. This encodes CAISNRGDEQFF.

The chain carries TRBV11-1 and TRBJ2-1; 9 bases are a match to TRBD1. This CDR3 contains 16 residues. V lost 5 bases to trimming and J lost 7 bases; unmatched junction nucleotides: 12. Per germline, CDR1 SGHAT and CDR2 FQDESV (reference sequence). CDR3 in amino acids: CASSPTSDRGKNEQFF. The CDR3 nucleotides read TGTGCCAGCAGCCCAACATCGGACAGGGGAAAGAATGAGCAGTTCTTC.

The genes are TRBV19 and TRBJ2-3; 13 nucleotides line up with TRBD2. Germline lookup yields CDR1 LNHDA and CDR2 SQIVND (reference sequence). J was trimmed by 5 bases and V by 6 bases; bases with no gene match: 2. The CDR3 is 14 amino acids. The CDR3 loop reads CASRGLAGIDTQYF. The CDR3 coding sequence is TGTGCCAGTAGGGGACTAGCGGGGATAGATACGCAGTATTTT.

This clonotype was detected only a few times. The chain links TRBV6-6 to TRBJ2-7; the D is unclear. Trimming took 7 bases from V and 2 from J, leaving 12 bases between them. Per germline, CDR1 MNHNY and CDR2 SVGAGI (reference sequence). This CDR3 is 13 amino acids long. The CDR3 is CASTPGWPYEQYV. The DNA for the CDR3 is TGTGCCAGCACCCCGGGCTGGCCCTACGAGCAGTACGTC.

There are a few counts of this clonotype. The V and J genes are TRBV5-1 and TRBJ2-2, with D tentatively TRBD1 or TRBD2 (5 bases each). This CDR3 contains 18 residues. Trimming cost V 3 bases and J 0 bases, with 18 bases left between them. Germline-derived CDR1 and CDR2 are SGHRS and YFSETQ. CDR3 amino acids: CASSSFPDSGSNTGELFF. The CDR3 DNA reads TGCGCCAGCAGCTCTTTCCCCGACAGCGGATCGAACACCGGGGAGCTGTTTTTT.

There are many counts of this clonotype. V usage is TRBV28 and J usage is TRBJ2-7; a possible D gene is TRBD1 (6 bases). The CDR3 is 16 amino acids. V lost 4 bases and J lost 0, with 16 bases in between. Germline loops: CDR1 MDHEN, CDR2 SYDVKM. The chain's CDR3 is CASSSVTGGASYEQYV. In nucleotides, the CDR3 is TGTGCCAGCAGTTCCGTGACAGGCGGTGCCTCCTACGAGCAGTACGTC.

In this sample, this clonotype turned up a few times. The CDR3 bases are TGTGCCAGCAGTTACATTGTCAGGGGCGAGCAGTACTTC. Translated: CASSYIVRGEQYF. V is TRBV6-5 and J is TRBJ2-7; tentative D call: TRBD1 (6 bases). CDR1 and CDR2 (germline): MNHEY, SVGAGI. V lost 2 bases, J lost 6 bases, and 11 bases lay in between. This CDR3 has 13 residues.

This clonotype was observed many times. The rearrangement joins TRBV10-3 to TRBJ2-7; D not resolved. This CDR3 has 11 residues. Germline V gene lookup returns CDR1 ENHRY and CDR2 SYGVKD. Trimming removed 3 bases from V and 5 bases from J, with 5 bases in between. In DNA, the CDR3 is TGTGCCATCAGTGAACGGAACGAGCAGTACTTC. Its translation: CAISERNEQYF.

This clonotype appeared many times. The V and J genes are TRBV5-1 and TRBJ1-2; TRBD1 agrees at 7 bases. Germline V CDR1 and CDR2: SGHRS, YFSETQ. The CDR3 length is 13 residues. Trimming at V came to 4 bases and at J to 5 bases, leaving 5 bases not matched to a gene. The CDR3 spells CASSRDSSYGYTF. The CDR3 nucleotides read TGCGCCAGCAGCAGGGACAGTTCGTATGGCTACACCTTC.

The chain recombines TRBV7-2 with TRBJ2-3, with D unresolved. CDR1 SGHTA and CDR2 FQGNSA come from the germline V gene. Trimming cost V 5 bases and J 2 bases, with 11 bases left between them. The CDR3 contains 14 residues. DNA of the CDR3: TGTGCCAGCAGCCCTTCCCCCTACACAGATACGCAGTATTTT. It translates to CASSPSPYTDTQYF.

V usage is TRBV7-9 and J usage is TRBJ1-1; D gene ambiguous. This CDR3 region has 12 residues. The germline V gene encodes CDR1 SEHNR and CDR2 FQNEAQ (reference sequence). V lost 2 bases and J lost 6, with 7 bases in between. In DNA, the CDR3 is TGTGCCAGCAGCTTAAACGCGCCTGAAGCTTTCTTT. It encodes CASSLNAPEAFF.

V usage is TRBV5-1 and J usage is TRBJ2-1; the D gene is possibly TRBD2 (6 bases). Trimming shortened V by 4 bases and J by 0 bases, and 14 bases separated the two germline ends. CDR1 and CDR2 (germline): SGHRS, YFSETQ. The CDR3 totals 16 residues. Here the CDR3 reads CASSKTSPSSYNEQFF. The CDR3 DNA sequence: TGCGCCAGCAGCAAGACTAGTCCCAGCTCCTACAATGAGCAGTTCTTC.